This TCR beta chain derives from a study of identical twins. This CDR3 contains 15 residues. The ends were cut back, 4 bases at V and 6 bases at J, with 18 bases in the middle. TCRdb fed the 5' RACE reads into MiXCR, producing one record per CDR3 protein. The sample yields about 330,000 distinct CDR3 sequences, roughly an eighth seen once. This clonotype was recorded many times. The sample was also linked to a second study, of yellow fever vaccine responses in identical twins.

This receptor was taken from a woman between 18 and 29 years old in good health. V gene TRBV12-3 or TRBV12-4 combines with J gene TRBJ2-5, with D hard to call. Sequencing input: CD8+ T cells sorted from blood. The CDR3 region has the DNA TGTGCCAGCAGTTCCGGTGTGGGGTCTAGACAGACCCAGTACTTC. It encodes CASSSGVGSRQTQYF.